The present entry profiles one T cell receptor (beta chain) with its context. Its antigen remains unidentified. The record originates from a study of OX40 agonist ivuxolimab in advanced cancers. Study details: Therapy given before enrollment (anti-PD-1, anti-PD-L1 or anti-CTLA-4) was allowed, and 40% to 45% had some.

No patient had autoimmune disease or received systemic immunosuppression. The germline V gene encodes CDR1 LNHDA and CDR2 SQIVND (reference sequence). The CDR3 is made up of 15 amino acids. V was clipped by 1 base and J by 4 bases, with 10 bases between them. Study-level points and caveats: CD4+ and CD8+ blood T cells expanded clonally by week 6 at 0.1 to 3.0 mg/kg. Relatively little clonal expansion, among the lowest observed, appeared in partial responders at 0.1-3.0 mg/kg.

Profiling relied on immunoSEQ multiplex PCR, and the TCRdb table lists in-frame clones only, not all of them. The sample records 77,000 or so clones, about 93% being singletons. The source was CD4+ or CD8+ T cells sorted from blood, collected in a trial of the OX40 agonist ivuxolimab. The V gene is TRBV19, the J gene TRBJ2-2; the D is unclear. This TCR was recovered from an adult with an advanced solid tumor such as melanoma, head and neck, liver or kidney cancer. Here the CDR3 reads CASSIGAVGTGELFF. For the CDR3, the DNA is TGTGCCAGTAGTATAGGGGCTGTGGGCACCGGGGAGCTGTTTTTT.